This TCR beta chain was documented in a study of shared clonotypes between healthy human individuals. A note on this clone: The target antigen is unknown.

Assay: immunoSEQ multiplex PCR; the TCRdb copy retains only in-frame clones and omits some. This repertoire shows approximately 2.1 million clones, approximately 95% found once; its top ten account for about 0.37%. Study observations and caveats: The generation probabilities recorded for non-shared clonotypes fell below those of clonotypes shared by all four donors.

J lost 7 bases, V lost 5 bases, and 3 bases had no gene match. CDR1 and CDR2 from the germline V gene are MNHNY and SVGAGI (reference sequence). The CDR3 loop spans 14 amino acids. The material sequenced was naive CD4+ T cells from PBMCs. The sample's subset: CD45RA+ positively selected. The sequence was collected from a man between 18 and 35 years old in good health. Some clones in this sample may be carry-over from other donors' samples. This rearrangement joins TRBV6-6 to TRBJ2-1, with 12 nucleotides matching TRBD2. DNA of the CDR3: TGTGCCAGCAGTCTCGGGACTAGCGGGAATGAGCAGTTCTTC. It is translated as CASSLGTSGNEQFF.